This TCR beta chain is drawn from a study of cytomegalovirus exposure and HLA in healthy donors. General study results and limits: First-cohort TCR clusters tended to co-occur in the roughly 120 validation repertoires, a later analysis found. 150 or so TCR beta chains were listed as cytomegalovirus-associated. The authors confirmed in vitro that a few CMV-associated chains were specific for CMV antigens.

The assay was immunoSEQ multiplex PCR, and TCRdb's table has in-frame clones only and misses some. In the table there are roughly 280,000 clones, roughly 85% of which are singletons. The table lists this clone with many counts. Its specificity is not known. V lost 8 bases, J lost 3 bases, and 3 bases stayed unmatched. CDR1 MNHEY and CDR2 SMNVEV come from the germline V gene (reference sequence). This CDR3 has 13 residues. The sequencing input was PBMCs. This receptor was obtained from a woman aged 18-29 years in good health and CMV-seronegative. This sequence joins TRBV27 and TRBJ2-7, with 11 bases identical to TRBD2. The CDR3 DNA follows: TGTGCCAGCGGGACTAGCGGACTCTACGAGCAGTACTTC. As protein: CASGTSGLYEQYF.